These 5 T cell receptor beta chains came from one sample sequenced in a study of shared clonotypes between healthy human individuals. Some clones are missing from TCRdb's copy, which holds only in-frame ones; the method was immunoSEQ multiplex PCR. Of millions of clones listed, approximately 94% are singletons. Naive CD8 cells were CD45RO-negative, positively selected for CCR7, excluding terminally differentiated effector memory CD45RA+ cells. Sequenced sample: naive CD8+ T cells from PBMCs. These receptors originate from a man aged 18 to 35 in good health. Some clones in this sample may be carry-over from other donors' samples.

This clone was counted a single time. The CDR3 DNA is TGCGCCAGCAGCCAAGCAGGGCTGAACACTGAAGCTTTCTTT. This gives the protein CASSQAGLNTEAFF. The chain combines TRBV4-3 with TRBJ1-1; weak D call: TRBD1 (5 bases). CDR3 length equals 14 residues. Germline V gene lookup returns CDR1 LGHNA and CDR2 YSLEER. Trimming cost V 1 base and J 0 bases, with 6 bases left between them.

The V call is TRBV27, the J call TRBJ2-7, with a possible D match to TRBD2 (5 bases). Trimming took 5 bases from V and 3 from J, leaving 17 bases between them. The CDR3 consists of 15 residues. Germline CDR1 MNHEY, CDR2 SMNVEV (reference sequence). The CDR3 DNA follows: TGTGCCAGCAGTCCCCTGAGGGAATCGGTCTACGAGCAGTACTTC. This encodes CASSPLRESVYEQYF.

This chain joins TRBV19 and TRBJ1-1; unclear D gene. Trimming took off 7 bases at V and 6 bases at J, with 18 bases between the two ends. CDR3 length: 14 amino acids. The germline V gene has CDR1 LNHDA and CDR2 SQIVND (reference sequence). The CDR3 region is CASNGPMDGPEAFF. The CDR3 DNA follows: TGTGCCAGTAACGGACCCATGGACGGTCCTGAAGCTTTCTTT.

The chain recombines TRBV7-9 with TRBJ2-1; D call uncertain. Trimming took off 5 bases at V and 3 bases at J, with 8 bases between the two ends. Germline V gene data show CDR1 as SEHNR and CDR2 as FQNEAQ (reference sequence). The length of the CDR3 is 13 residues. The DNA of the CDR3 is TGTGCCAGCAGCCCTGTACTCTACAATGAGCAGTTCTTC. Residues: CASSPVLYNEQFF. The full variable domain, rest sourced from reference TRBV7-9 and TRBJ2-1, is DTGVSQNPRHKITKRGQNVTFRCDPISEHNRLYWYRQTLGQGPEFLTYFQNEAQLEKSRLLSDRFSAERPKGSFSTLEIQRTEQGDSAMYLCASSPVLYNEQFFGPGTRLTVL.

For the CDR3, the DNA is TGTGCCAGCAGCTTCCCCCTCTCAGGGCAAGAGACCCAGTACTTC. Translated: CASSFPLSGQETQYF. This rearrangement joins TRBV5-4 to TRBJ2-5; possibly TRBD1 for D (5 bases). Germline values: CDR1 SGHNT, CDR2 YYREEE (reference sequence). This CDR3 comprises 15 residues. V lost 2 bases to trimming and J lost 2 bases, with 13 bases between them.